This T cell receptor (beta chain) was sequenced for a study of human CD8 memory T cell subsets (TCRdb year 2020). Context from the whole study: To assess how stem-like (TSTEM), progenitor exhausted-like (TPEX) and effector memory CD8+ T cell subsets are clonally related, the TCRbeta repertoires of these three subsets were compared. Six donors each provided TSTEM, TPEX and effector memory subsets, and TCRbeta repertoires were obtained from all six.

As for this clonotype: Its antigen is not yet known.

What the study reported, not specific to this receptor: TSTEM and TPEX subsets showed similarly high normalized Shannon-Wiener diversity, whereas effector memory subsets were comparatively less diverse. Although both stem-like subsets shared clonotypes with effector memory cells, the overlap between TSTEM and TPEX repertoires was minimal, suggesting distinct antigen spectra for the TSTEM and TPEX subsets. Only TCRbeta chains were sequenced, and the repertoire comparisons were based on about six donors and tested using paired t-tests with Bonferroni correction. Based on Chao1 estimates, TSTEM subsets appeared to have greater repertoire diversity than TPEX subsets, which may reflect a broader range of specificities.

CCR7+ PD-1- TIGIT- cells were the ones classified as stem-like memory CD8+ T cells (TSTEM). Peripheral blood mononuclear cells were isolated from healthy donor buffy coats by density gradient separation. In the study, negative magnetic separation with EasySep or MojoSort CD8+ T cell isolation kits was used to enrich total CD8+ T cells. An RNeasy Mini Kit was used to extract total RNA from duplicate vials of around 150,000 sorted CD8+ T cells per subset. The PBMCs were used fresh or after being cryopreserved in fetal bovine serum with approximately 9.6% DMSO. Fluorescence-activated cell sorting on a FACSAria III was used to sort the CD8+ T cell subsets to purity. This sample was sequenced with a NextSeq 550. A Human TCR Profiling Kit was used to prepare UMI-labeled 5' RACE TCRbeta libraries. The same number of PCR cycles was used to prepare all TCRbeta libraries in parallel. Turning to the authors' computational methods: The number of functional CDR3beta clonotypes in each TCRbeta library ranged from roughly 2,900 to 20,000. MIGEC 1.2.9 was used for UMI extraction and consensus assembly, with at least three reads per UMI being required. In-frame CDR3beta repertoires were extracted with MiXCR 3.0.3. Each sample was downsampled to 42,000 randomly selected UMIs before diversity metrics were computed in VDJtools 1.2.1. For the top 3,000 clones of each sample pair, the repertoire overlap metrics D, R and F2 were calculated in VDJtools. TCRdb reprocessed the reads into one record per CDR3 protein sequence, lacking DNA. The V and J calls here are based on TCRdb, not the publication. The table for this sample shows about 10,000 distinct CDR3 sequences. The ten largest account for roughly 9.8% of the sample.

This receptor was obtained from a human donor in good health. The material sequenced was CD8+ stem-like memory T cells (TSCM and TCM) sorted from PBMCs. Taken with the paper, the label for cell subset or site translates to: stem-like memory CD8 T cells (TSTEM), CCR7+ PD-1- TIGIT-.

The CDR3 region has the sequence CSATGTANYEQYF. The chain was built from TRBV20-1 and TRBJ2-7; absent DNA, TCRdb's TRBD1 call cannot be checked. The germline V gene encodes CDR1 DFQATT and CDR2 SNEGSKA (reference sequence). The CDR3 starts with the cysteine, ends with the phenylalanine, and has 13 residues. The DNA is not on file.